Below, one TCR beta chain is given with its context. The data derive from a study of technical replicates of blood from several donors. Clones were read by immunoSEQ multiplex PCR, and TCRdb kept only the in-frame ones, dropping some. The table includes around 70,000 clones, nearly 98% detected once. Sequencing was carried out using T cells isolated from PBMCs. The TCR comes from a human donor in good health.

The DNA for the CDR3 is TGCGCCAGCAGTGAGTGGGCTCGGGGCGAGCAGTACTTC. This codes for CASSEWARGEQYF. The chain has TRBV10-1 and TRBJ2-7, with a possible D match to TRBD2 (5 bases). In germline, CDR1 is WNHNN, CDR2 SYGVQD (reference sequence). V lost 1 base to trimming and J lost 6 bases, with 10 bases between them. The CDR3 loop spans 13 amino acids.